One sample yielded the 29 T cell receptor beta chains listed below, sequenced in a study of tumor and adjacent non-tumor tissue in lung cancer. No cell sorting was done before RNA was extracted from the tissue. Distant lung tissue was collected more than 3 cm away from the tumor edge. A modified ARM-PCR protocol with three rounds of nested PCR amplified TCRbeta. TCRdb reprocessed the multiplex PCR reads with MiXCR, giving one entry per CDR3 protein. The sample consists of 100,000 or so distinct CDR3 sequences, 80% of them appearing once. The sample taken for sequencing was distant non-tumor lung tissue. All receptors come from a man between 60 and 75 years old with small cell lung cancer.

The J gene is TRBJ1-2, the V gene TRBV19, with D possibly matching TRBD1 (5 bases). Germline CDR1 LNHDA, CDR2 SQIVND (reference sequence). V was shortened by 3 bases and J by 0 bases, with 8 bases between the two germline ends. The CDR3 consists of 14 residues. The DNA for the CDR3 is TGTGCCAGTAGTATTCCGGGGGCTAACTATGGCTACACCTTC. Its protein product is CASSIPGANYGYTF.

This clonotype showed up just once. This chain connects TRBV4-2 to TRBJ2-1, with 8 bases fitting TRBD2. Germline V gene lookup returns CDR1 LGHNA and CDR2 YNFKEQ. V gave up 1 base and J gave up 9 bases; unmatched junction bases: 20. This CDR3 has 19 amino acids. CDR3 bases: TGTGCCAGCAGCCAAGGTCGGCGGTGGGGGACTAGTGGGACGGGTGAGCAGTTCTTC. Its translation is CASSQGRRWGTSGTGEQFF.

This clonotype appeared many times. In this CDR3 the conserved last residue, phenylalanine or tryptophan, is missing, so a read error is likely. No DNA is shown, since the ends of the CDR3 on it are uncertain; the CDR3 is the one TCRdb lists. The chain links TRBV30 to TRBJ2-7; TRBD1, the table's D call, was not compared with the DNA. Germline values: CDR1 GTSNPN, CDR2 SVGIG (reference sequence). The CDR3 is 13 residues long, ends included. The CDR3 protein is CAWMKTGTSILRT.

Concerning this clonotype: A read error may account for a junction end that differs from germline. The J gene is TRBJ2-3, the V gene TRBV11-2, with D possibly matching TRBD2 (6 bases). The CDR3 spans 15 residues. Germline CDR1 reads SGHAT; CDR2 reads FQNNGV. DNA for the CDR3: TGTGCCAGTAGCTCCGGAGGGATTGCTGGACATACGCTGTATTTT. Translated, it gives CASSSGGIAGHTLYF.

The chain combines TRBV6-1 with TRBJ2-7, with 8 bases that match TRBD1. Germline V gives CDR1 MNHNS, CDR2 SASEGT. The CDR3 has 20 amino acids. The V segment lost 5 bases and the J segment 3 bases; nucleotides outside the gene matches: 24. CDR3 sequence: CASSRYLRGQVGTDFYEQYV. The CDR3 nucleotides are TGTGCCAGCAGTCGTTATCTTCGGGGACAGGTAGGAACCGATTTCTACGAGCAGTACGTC.

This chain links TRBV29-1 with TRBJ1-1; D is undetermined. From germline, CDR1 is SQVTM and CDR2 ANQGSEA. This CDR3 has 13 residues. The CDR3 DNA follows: TGCAGGGTTAAAGGACCCATGAACACTGAGGTTTTCTTT. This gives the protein CRVKGPMNTEVFF. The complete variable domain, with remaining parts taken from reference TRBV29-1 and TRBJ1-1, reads SAVISQKPSRDICQRGTSLTIQCQVDSQVTMMFWYRQQPGQSLTLIATANQGSEATYESGFVIDKFPISRPNLTFSTLTVSNMSPEDSSIYLCRVKGPMNTEVFFGQGTRLTVV.

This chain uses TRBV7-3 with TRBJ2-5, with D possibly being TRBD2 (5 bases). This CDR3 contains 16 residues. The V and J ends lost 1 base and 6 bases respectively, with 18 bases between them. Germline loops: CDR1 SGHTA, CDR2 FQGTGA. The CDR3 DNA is TGTGCCAGCAGCTTAATGGGCGGAGGAGTCCAGCAGACCCAGTACTTC. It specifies CASSLMGGGVQQTQYF.

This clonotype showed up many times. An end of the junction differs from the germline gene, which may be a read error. The CDR3 sequence is CASSLERNRPQHF. The DNA of the CDR3 is TGTGCCAGCAGCTTAGAACGGAATCGGCCCCAGCATTTT. The rearrangement uses TRBV7-9 and TRBJ1-5; D remains ambiguous. CDR3 length: 13 amino acids. Germline CDR1 reads SEHNR; CDR2 reads FQNEAQ (reference sequence).

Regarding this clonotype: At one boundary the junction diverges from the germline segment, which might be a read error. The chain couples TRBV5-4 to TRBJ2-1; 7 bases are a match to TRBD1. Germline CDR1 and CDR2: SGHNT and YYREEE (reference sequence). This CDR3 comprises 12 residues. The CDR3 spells CGSSPRDRQQFF. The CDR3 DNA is TGTGGCAGCAGCCCTAGGGACAGACAGCAATTCTTC.

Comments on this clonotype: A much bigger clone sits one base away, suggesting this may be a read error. CDR3 nucleotides: TGCGCCAGCAGGCAAATACCCCCTAGCGGGCCCAATATCGGGGAGCTGTTTTTT. Protein sequence: CASRQIPPSGPNIGELFF. V is TRBV5-1 and J is TRBJ2-2; 8 bases match TRBD2. Germline V gene lookup returns CDR1 SGHRS and CDR2 YFSETQ. This CDR3 has 18 amino acids. Germline trimming cut 5 bases from V and 7 bases from J; bases unmatched to any gene: 19.

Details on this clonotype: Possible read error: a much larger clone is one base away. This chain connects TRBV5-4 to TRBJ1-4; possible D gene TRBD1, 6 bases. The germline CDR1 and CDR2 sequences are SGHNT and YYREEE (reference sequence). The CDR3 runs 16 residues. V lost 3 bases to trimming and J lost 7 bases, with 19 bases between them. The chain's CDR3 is CASSSGSITGSEKLFF. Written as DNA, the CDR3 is TGTGCCAGCAGCTCCGGGTCTATTACAGGGAGTGAAAAACTGTTTTTT.

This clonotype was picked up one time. CDR3 nucleotide sequence: TGCAGTGCGCGGACAGGGGAGACGGTGGACACTGAAGCTTTCTTT. Amino acids: CSARTGETVDTEAFF. The chain joins TRBV20-1 to TRBJ1-1, with 9 bases matching TRBD1. Germline CDR1 reads DFQATT; CDR2 reads SNEGSKA (reference sequence). The CDR3 runs 15 residues. J gave up 3 bases and V 6 bases, and 11 bases lay outside the gene matches.

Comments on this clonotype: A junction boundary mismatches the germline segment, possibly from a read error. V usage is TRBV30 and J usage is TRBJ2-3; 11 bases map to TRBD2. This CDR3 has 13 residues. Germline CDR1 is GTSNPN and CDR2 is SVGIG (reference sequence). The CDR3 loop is CAWASGRTDAQYF. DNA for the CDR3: TGTGCCTGGGCTAGCGGGAGGACAGATGCGCAGTATTTT.

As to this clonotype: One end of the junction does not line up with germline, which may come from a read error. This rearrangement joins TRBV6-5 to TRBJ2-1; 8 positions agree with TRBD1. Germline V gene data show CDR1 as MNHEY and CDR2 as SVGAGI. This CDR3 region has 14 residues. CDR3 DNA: TGTTCCAGAAGTCGACAGGGGTCCTACAATGAGCAGTTCTTC. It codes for CSRSRQGSYNEQFF.

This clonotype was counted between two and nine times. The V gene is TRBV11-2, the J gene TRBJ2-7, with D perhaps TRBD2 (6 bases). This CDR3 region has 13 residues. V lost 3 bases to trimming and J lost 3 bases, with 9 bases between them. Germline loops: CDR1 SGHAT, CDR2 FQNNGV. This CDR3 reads CASSLRRGYEQYF. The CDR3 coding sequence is TGTGCCAGCAGCTTGAGGAGGGGCTACGAGCAGTACTTC.

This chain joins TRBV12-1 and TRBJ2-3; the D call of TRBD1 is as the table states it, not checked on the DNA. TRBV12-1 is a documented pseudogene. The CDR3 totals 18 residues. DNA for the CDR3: TGTGTCAGCAGCTTTGCCCAGACAGGGTATCGTCTCACAGATACACAGTATTTT. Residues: CVSSFAQTGYRLTDTQYF.

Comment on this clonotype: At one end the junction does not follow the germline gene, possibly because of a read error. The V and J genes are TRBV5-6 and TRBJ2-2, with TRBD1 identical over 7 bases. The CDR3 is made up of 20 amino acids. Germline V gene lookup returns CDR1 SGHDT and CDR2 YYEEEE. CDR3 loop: CASSWGNSQTGLWNTGEPFF. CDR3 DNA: TGTGCCAGCAGCTGGGGGAACTCACAGACAGGGCTATGGAACACCGGGGAGCCGTTTTTT.

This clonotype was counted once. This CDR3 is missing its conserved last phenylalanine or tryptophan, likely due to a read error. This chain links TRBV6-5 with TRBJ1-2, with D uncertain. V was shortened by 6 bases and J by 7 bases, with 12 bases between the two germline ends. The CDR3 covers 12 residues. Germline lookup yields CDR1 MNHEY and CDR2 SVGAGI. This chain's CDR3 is CASSYLGGGYTS. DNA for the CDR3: TGTGCCAGCAGCTACCTGGGCGGTGGCTACACCTCC.

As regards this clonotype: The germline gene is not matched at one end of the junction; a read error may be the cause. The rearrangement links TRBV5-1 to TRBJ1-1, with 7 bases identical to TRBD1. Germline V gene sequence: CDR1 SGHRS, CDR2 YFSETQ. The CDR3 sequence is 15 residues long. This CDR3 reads CASSLVQGMKTEALF. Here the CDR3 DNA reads TGCGCCAGCAGCTTGGTACAGGGGATGAAGACTGAAGCTCTCTTC.

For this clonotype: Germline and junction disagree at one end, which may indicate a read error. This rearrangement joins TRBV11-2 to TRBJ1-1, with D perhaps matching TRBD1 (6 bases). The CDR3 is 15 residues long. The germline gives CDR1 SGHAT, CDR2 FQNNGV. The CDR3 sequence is CAGSPWGASNTEGFF. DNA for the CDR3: TGTGCCGGTAGCCCTTGGGGGGCGAGTAACACTGAAGGTTTCTTT. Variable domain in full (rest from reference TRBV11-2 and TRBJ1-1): EAGVAQSPRYKIIEKRQSVAFWCNPISGHATLYWYQQILGQGPKLLIQFQNNGVVDDSQLPKDRFSAERLKGVDSTLKIQPAKLEDSAVYLCAGSPWGASNTEGFFGQGTRLTVV.

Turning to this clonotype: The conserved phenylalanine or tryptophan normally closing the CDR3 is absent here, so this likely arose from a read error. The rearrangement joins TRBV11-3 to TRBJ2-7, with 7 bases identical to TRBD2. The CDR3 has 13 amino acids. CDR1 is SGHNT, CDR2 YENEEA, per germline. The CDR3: CASSPGGSYKQYL. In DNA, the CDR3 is TGTGCCAGCAGTCCCGGGGGGTCCTACAAGCAGTACCTC.

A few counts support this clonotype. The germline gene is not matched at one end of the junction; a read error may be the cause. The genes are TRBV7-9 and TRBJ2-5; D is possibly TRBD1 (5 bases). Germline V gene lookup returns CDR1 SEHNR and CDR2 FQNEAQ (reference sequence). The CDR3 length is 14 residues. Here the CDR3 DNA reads TGTGTCAGCAGCTACTCTACAGGATTCGAGACTCAGTACTTC. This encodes CVSSYSTGFETQYF.

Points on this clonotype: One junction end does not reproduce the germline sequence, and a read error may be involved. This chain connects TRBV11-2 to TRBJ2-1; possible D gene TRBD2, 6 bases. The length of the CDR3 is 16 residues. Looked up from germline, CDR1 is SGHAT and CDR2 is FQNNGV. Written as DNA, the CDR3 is TGTGCCGGCAGCTTAATCGGGAGCGGTTCCTACAATGAGCAGTTCTTC. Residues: CAGSLIGSGSYNEQFF.

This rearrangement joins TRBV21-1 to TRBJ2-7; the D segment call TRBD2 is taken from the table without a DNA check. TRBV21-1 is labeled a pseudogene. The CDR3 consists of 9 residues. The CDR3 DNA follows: TGTGCCAACAGCAAAGAGGGCACCTTC. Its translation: CANSKEGTF.

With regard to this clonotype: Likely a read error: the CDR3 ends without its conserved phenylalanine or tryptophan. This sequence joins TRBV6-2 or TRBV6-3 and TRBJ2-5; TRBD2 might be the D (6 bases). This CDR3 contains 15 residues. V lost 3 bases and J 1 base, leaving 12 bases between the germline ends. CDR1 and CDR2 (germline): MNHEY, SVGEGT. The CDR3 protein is CASSYQDYFQETQYL. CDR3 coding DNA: TGTGCCAGCAGTTATCAGGACTACTTCCAAGAGACCCAGTACTTA.

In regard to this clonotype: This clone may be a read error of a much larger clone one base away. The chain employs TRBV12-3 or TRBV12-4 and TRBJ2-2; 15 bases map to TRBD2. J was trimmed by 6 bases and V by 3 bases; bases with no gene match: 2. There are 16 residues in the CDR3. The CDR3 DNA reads TGTGCCAGCAGTTTTAGGACTAGCGGGAGGGCCGGGGAGCTGTTTTTT. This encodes CASSFRTSGRAGELFF.

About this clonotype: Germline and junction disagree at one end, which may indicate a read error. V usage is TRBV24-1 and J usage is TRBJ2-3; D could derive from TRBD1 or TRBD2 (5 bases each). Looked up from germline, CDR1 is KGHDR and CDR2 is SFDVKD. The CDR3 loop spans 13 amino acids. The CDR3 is CATSDSGRDTQCF. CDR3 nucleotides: TGTGCCACCAGTGATTCAGGGAGAGATACGCAGTGTTTT.

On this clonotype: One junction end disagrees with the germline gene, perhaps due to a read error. The CDR3 nucleotides are TGTGCTAGCAGTGACTCGAGGCATGGTAAGGAGTATTTT. It encodes CASSDSRHGKEYF. This chain uses TRBV6-2 or TRBV6-3 with TRBJ2-3; D not resolved. The CDR3 is 13 amino acids. Germline V gene lookup returns CDR1 MNHEY and CDR2 SVGEGT.

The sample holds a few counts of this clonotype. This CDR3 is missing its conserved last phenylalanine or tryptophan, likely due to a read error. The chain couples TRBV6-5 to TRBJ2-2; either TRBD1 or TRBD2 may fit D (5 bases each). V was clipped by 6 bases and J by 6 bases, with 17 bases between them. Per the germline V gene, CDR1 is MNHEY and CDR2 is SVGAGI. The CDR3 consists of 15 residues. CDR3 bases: TGTGCCAGCAGCTCTTACGGGACCTTATCCGGGGAGCTGTTTATT. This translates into CASSSYGTLSGELFI.